This T cell receptor (beta chain) was captured by sequencing in a study of blood T cell repertoires in COVID-19. The data were produced by immunoSEQ multiplex PCR, yet TCRdb's version contains in-frame clones alone and is incomplete. The sample carries about 280,000 clones, approximately 91% recorded once. With 3 bases removed from V and 5 bases from J, the gap between germline ends came to 16 bases. The germline V gene has CDR1 SGHVS and CDR2 FNYEAQ. This CDR3 spans 15 amino acids. The chain joins TRBV7-6 to TRBJ1-2; a weak D match, TRBD1 (5 bases). This sequence originates from a man aged 18 to 29 with active or convalescent COVID-19. Sequenced sample: peripheral blood. The CDR3 loop is CASSLGVEGGYGYTF. Here the CDR3 DNA reads TGTGCCAGCAGCTTGGGGGTGGAGGGCGGTTATGGCTACACCTTC.